The clone carrying this TCR beta chain appeared many times. Its specificity is not known. Investigators prepared the TCR beta libraries by applying iRepertoire HTBI primers and Arm-PCR of CDR3 regions. MiXCR, run by TCRdb on the multiplex PCR reads, gives a single entry per CDR3 protein. This sample has some 230,000 distinct CDR3 sequences; about 17% occur once, and the top ten carry roughly a fifth. The length of the CDR3 is 14 residues. Germline loops: CDR1 SGHAT, CDR2 FQNNGV. V gave up 5 bases and J gave up 3 bases; unmatched junction bases: 1. The time point denotes: newly diagnosed GD, antithyroid drugs for less than 3 months. The authors made the TCR library using RNA they extracted from PBMCs. This sample stems from a study of regulatory T cells in long-lasting Graves disease. Study summary: Antithyroid drugs had been taken under 3 months by newly diagnosed Graves' patients. Study observations and caveats: Repertoires from persistent disease leaned toward TRBV28, TRBJ1-2 and TRBJ2-5.

This clonotype was obtained from a female donor with Graves disease. V gene TRBV11-2 combines with J gene TRBJ2-2, with 9 nucleotides matching TRBD1. The source was peripheral blood mononuclear cells (PBMCs), collected at new diagnosis, from a patient treated with antithyroid drugs. This chain's CDR3 is CASSRQGDTGELFF. CDR3 bases: TGTGCCAGCAGCCGACAGGGGGACACCGGGGAGCTGTTTTTT.